The 8 T cell receptor beta chains listed next were all sequenced from one sample in a study of shared clonotypes between healthy human individuals. Using immunoSEQ multiplex PCR, the repertoire was profiled, and TCRdb retains in-frame clones only, with some absent. The table lists about 2,200,000 clones, under 95% of them singletons. Terminally differentiated effector memory CD45RA+ cells were excluded from the naive CD8 cells, which were CD45RO-negative and positively selected for CCR7. The specimen was naive CD8+ T cells from PBMCs. These TCRs come from a man aged 18 to 29 in good health. Some clones in this sample may be carry-over from other donors' samples.

The rearrangement links TRBV5-4 to TRBJ2-1; TRBD2 agrees at 12 bases. The germline V gene encodes CDR1 SGHNT and CDR2 YYREEE (reference sequence). The ends lost 4 bases at V and 7 bases at J; junction bases unmatched: 6. This CDR3 contains 15 residues. The CDR3 DNA follows: TGTGCCAGCAGCGCGACTAGCGGGAGCGGAAATGAGCAGTTCTTC. Translating gives CASSATSGSGNEQFF.

This chain joins TRBV28 and TRBJ2-7; D not resolved. Germline CDR1 reads MDHEN; CDR2 reads SYDVKM. CDR3 length: 14 amino acids. Trimming removed 2 bases from V and 3 bases from J, with 11 bases in between. CDR3 coding DNA: TGTGCCAGCAGTTTACCCCAGGCGGACTACGAGCAGTACTTC. It translates to CASSLPQADYEQYF. Using reference TRBV28 and TRBJ2-7 for the parts outside the CDR3, the full variable domain is DVKVTQSSRYLVKRTGEKVFLECVQDMDHENMFWYRQDPGLGLRLIYFSYDVKMKEKGDIPEGYSVSREKKERFSLILESASTNQTSMYLCASSLPQADYEQYFGPGTRLTVT.

This chain links TRBV7-9 with TRBJ2-7; 11 bases match TRBD2. Germline V CDR1 and CDR2: SEHNR, FQNEAQ (reference sequence). Trimming at V came to 5 bases and at J to 3 bases, leaving 12 bases not matched to a gene. The CDR3 has 17 amino acids. CDR3 in DNA: TGTGCCAGCAGCCAGGGACTAGCGGCGCAAGGGATCTACGAGCAGTACTTC. Translated: CASSQGLAAQGIYEQYF.

This chain uses TRBV4-3 with TRBJ2-3; D is ambiguous. Germline lookup yields CDR1 LGHNA and CDR2 YSLEER. V was clipped by 10 bases and J by 8 bases, with 13 bases between them. The CDR3 spans 11 residues. The chain's CDR3 is CATPVLGTQYF. The CDR3 DNA sequence: TGCGCCACCCCAGTATTGGGTACGCAGTATTTT.

J is TRBJ1-1 and V is TRBV7-3; a weak D match, TRBD1 (5 bases). The CDR3 is made up of 14 amino acids. The ends were cut back, 1 base at V and 3 bases at J, with 9 bases in the middle. Germline CDR1 reads SGHTA; CDR2 reads FQGTGA. The CDR3, as DNA: TGTGCCAGCAGCTTAAGTGGCAGGGACACTGAAGCTTTCTTT. Amino acid sequence: CASSLSGRDTEAFF.

This clone is a singleton in its sample. CDR3 sequence (DNA): TGTGCCAGCGACAGGGGGCAAGGCGGGGAGCTGTTTTTT. This gives the protein CASDRGQGGELFF. The chain employs TRBV25-1 and TRBJ2-2; the match to TRBD1 covers 10 bases. Germline loops: CDR1 MGHDK, CDR2 SYGVNS. V dropped 8 bases and J dropped 7; count of bases not matched to a gene: 4. The CDR3 extends over 13 amino acids.

Only one count was recorded for this clone. The chain is built from TRBV6-6 and TRBJ2-1; 10 nucleotides align to TRBD2. The CDR3 is 16 residues long. J gave up 7 bases and V 5 bases, and 11 bases lay outside the gene matches. Germline loops: CDR1 MNHNY, CDR2 SVGAGI (reference sequence). The CDR3 region is CASSRHLAGVYNEQFF. The DNA for the CDR3 is TGTGCCAGCAGTCGTCATCTAGCGGGAGTTTATAATGAGCAGTTCTTC.

Worth noting for this clone: Other nucleotide sequences in the sample specify the same CDR3. V usage is TRBV19 and J usage is TRBJ2-3, with TRBD2 identical over 12 bases. With V trimmed by 5 bases and J by 5 bases, 2 bases remained unmatched. In germline, CDR1 is LNHDA, CDR2 SQIVND (reference sequence). The CDR3 has 14 residues. DNA of the CDR3: TGTGCCAGTAGTTGGGGACTAGCGGGAGATACGCAGTATTTT. Protein: CASSWGLAGDTQYF.